Each of the 2 T cell receptor beta chains below was sequenced from the same sample in a study of Graves' ophthalmopathy and Graves' hyperthyroidism. RNA served as the template for amplifying TCR beta CDR3 regions. Second-round multiplex PCR came after first-round RT-PCR with HTBI primers. TCRdb processed the multiplex PCR reads anew with MiXCR; each CDR3 protein has one entry. This table holds a few hundred thousand distinct CDR3 sequences, approximately 17% found once. The sample consisted of peripheral blood. Receptors were obtained from an adult woman with stable Graves' hyperthyroidism.

This clonotype was detected ten times or more. The V call is TRBV9, the J call TRBJ1-1; the D gene is possibly TRBD1 (5 bases). The CDR3 totals 15 residues. Per germline, CDR1 SGDLS and CDR2 YYNGEE. V lost 0 bases and J 6 bases, leaving 15 bases between the germline ends. This CDR3 reads CASSVVTRGRAEAFF. DNA of the CDR3: TGTGCCAGCAGCGTAGTCACGAGGGGTAGGGCTGAAGCTTTCTTT.

This clonotype was observed at least ten times. V gene TRBV2 combines with J gene TRBJ1-2; TRBD1 aligns across 7 bases. The V segment lost 4 bases and the J segment 1 base; nucleotides outside the gene matches: 6. Germline V gene data show CDR1 as SNHLY and CDR2 as FYNNEI. This CDR3 spans 15 amino acids. CDR3 protein: CASSVRDRFNYGYTF. The DNA for the CDR3 is TGTGCCAGCAGTGTCCGGGACAGATTTAACTATGGCTACACCTTC.